This TCR beta chain was recovered during a study of cytomegalovirus exposure and HLA in healthy donors. The wider study: Across around 400 genotyped donors, 65% to 90% landed in the Caucasian-associated ancestry cluster.

Deletions cut 3 bases from V and 8 bases from J, with 14 bases between. The CDR3 spans 13 residues. Germline lookup yields CDR1 MGHRA and CDR2 YSYEKL. PCR involved 60 Vbeta and 13 Jbeta primers. Assay: immunoSEQ multiplex PCR; the TCRdb copy retains only in-frame clones and omits some. The data contain around 190,000 clones, over 60% of them singletons. The chain carries TRBV4-1 and TRBJ2-7, with a possible D match to TRBD2 (5 bases). The sample comprised PBMCs. This receptor was identified in a man aged 25-45 years in good health and CMV-seropositive. This CDR3 is CASSQRLDSKQYF. In DNA form, the CDR3 reads TGCGCCAGCAGCCAGAGACTGGACTCCAAGCAGTACTTC.